The 26 T cell receptor beta chains in this list originate from one sample, sequenced in a study of T cells in Graves' hyperthyroidism and ophthalmopathy. TCR beta CDR3 regions were amplified from RNA. Initially, a first-round RT-PCR of the TCR CDR3 employed the HTBI primer set. From the multiplex PCR reads, TCRdb called clonotypes with MiXCR, one entry per CDR3 protein. The sample comprises some 770,000 distinct CDR3 sequences, 16% of which are singletons, and over 7.5% rests with the top ten. Material: blood. These receptors came from a man aged 18-30 years with Graves' hyperthyroidism.

As to this clonotype: A read error may account for a junction end that differs from germline. Here the CDR3 DNA reads TGTGTCAGCCCCGGACTAGACTCCTACGAGCAGTACTTC. It specifies CVSPGLDSYEQYF. The chain has TRBV6-2 or TRBV6-3 and TRBJ2-7; 7 positions agree with TRBD2. Germline V gene lookup returns CDR1 MNHEY and CDR2 SVGEGT. The CDR3 contains 13 residues.

The chain couples TRBV3-1 to TRBJ2-6; the D is unclear. CDR3 length: 16 amino acids. The ends were cut back, 4 bases at V and 1 base at J, with 11 bases in the middle. Germline assignment: CDR1 LGHDT and CDR2 YNNKEL (reference sequence). CDR3 sequence: CASSRMGFSGANVLTF. The DNA for the CDR3 is TGTGCCAGCAGCCGGATGGGCTTTTCTGGGGCCAACGTCCTGACTTTC. The full variable domain, with the rest looked up from reference TRBV3-1 and TRBJ2-6, is DTAVSQTPKYLVTQMGNDKSIKCEQNLGHDTMYWYKQDSKKFLKIMFSYNNKELIINETVPNRFSPKSPDKAHLNLHINSLELGDSAVYFCASSRMGFSGANVLTFGAGSRLTVL.

V is TRBV20-1 and J is TRBJ1-5; D is unresolved. Trimming took 1 base from V and 6 from J, leaving 10 bases between them. The CDR3 loop spans 13 amino acids. Germline V gene lookup returns CDR1 DFQATT and CDR2 SNEGSKA (reference sequence). In DNA form, the CDR3 reads TGCAGTGCTAGAGCGGGGAGACCTCAGCCCCAGCATTTT. Encoded protein: CSARAGRPQPQHF.

This clonotype was seen a few times. The V gene is TRBV6-2 or TRBV6-3, the J gene TRBJ1-5; 8 positions agree with TRBD1. CDR1 and CDR2 from the germline V gene are MNHEY and SVGEGT. V lost 2 bases and J lost 7; bases outside the gene matches: 13. This CDR3 is built from 17 residues. The DNA of the CDR3 is TGTGCCAGCAGTTACCCCGGAGGACCACAGGGGGGCCAGCCCCAGCATTTT. It yields the protein CASSYPGGPQGGQPQHF.

This clonotype was seen repeatedly, ten times or more. The J gene is TRBJ2-1, the V gene TRBV5-1; D gene ambiguous. V lost 2 bases and J 3 bases, leaving 6 bases between the germline ends. The germline V gene has CDR1 SGHRS and CDR2 YFSETQ. CDR3 size: 13 residues. CDR3 DNA sequence: TGCGCCAGCAGCTTTGGCAGCTACAATGAGCAGTTCTTC. This codes for CASSFGSYNEQFF. Full variable domain (outside the CDR3, taken from reference TRBV5-1 and TRBJ2-1): KAGVTQTPRYLIKTRGQQVTLSCSPISGHRSVSWYQQTPGQGLQFLFEYFSETQRNKGNFPGRFSGRQFSNSRSEMNVSTLELGDSALYLCASSFGSYNEQFFGPGTRLTVL.

On this clonotype: A clone one base away is much larger, so this may be a read error. The chain combines TRBV20-1 with TRBJ2-3, with 8 bases fitting TRBD2. V was pared by 3 bases and J by 4 bases, with 18 bases of the junction left unmatched. This CDR3 comprises 18 residues. CDR1 and CDR2 (germline): DFQATT, SNEGSKA (reference sequence). For the CDR3, the DNA is TGCAGTGCTAGCGGGACCCTGATTCGGAACGGGAGGGCAGATACGCAGTATTTT. It specifies CSASGTLIRNGRADTQYF.

This clonotype was counted a few times. The chain employs TRBV2 and TRBJ2-1, with 12 bases matching TRBD2. CDR1 is SNHLY and CDR2 is FYNNEI in the germline V gene. This CDR3 region has 16 residues. Losses at the gene ends were 6 bases for V and 2 bases for J; bases not matched to a gene: 5. The CDR3 loop reads CASREASGRAYNEQFF. The CDR3 DNA reads as TGTGCCAGCAGGGAGGCTAGCGGGAGGGCCTACAATGAGCAGTTCTTC.

This clonotype has a handful of counts. This chain joins TRBV9 and TRBJ1-1, with TRBD1 as a possible D gene (6 bases). This CDR3 contains 15 residues. Between the trimmed V and J ends, which lost 3 bases and 1 base, there was a span of 13 bases. Germline V gene lookup returns CDR1 SGDLS and CDR2 YYNGEE. The CDR3 nucleotides read TGTGCCAGCAGCGAGACAGGATTAGAGAACACTGAAGCTTTCTTT. It codes for CASSETGLENTEAFF.

This clonotype was recorded a few times. The chain links TRBV7-3 to TRBJ2-1, with D hard to call. V lost 1 base and J lost 8, with 15 bases in between. CDR1 and CDR2 from the germline V gene are SGHTA and FQGTGA. This CDR3 contains 15 residues. In DNA form, the CDR3 reads TGTGCCAGCAGCTTAAGGGCTAGGGATAAGGATGAGCAGTTCTTC. It codes for CASSLRARDKDEQFF.

V gene TRBV20-1 combines with J gene TRBJ2-1, with 7 positions matching TRBD2. This CDR3 region has 13 residues. The germline V gene encodes CDR1 DFQATT and CDR2 SNEGSKA (reference sequence). Trimming removed 6 bases from V and 6 bases from J; junction bases left unmatched: 8. The chain's CDR3 is CSALAGVSNEQFF. In nucleotides, the CDR3 is TGCAGTGCCCTGGCGGGAGTCTCCAATGAGCAGTTCTTC.

This clonotype was seen at least ten times. One end of the junction does not line up with germline, which may come from a read error. The V call is TRBV7-9, the J call TRBJ2-1; D gene uncertain. The germline V gene encodes CDR1 SEHNR and CDR2 FQNEAQ (reference sequence). This CDR3 has 14 residues. CDR3 residues: CASSLGSSNNEQFF. CDR3 sequence (DNA): TGTGCCAGCAGCTTAGGAAGCTCCAACAATGAGCAGTTCTTC.

The V and J genes are TRBV20-1 and TRBJ2-2, with no clear D. In germline, CDR1 is DFQATT, CDR2 SNEGSKA (reference sequence). Trimming removed 5 bases at V and 1 base at J, with 11 bases between. The CDR3 length is 14 residues. The CDR3 DNA follows: TGCAGTGCTTTACCGACTTGGAACACCGGGGAGCTGTTTTTT. Amino acid sequence: CSALPTWNTGELFF.

The V gene is TRBV19, the J gene TRBJ2-5; TRBD2 matches at 8 bases. Trimming removed 5 bases from V and 2 bases from J; junction bases left unmatched: 10. Germline V lookup: CDR1 LNHDA, CDR2 SQIVND (reference sequence). This CDR3 spans 16 amino acids. The CDR3 coding sequence is TGTGCCAGTAGTTCCTTGACTAGCGCCAAACAAGAGACCCAGTACTTC. Residues: CASSSLTSAKQETQYF. Variable domain in full (rest from reference TRBV19 and TRBJ2-5): DGGITQSPKYLFRKEGQNVTLSCEQNLNHDAMYWYRQDPGQGLRLIYYSQIVNDFQKGDIAEGYSVSREKKESFPLTVTSAQKNPTAFYLCASSSLTSAKQETQYFGPGTRLLVL.

The chain has TRBV27 and TRBJ2-1, with D perhaps TRBD2 (6 bases). This CDR3 contains 14 residues. V gave up 2 bases and J gave up 9 bases, with 14 bases separating them. Germline CDR1 is MNHEY and CDR2 is SMNVEV (reference sequence). CDR3 nucleotides: TGTGCCAGCAGTTTACAGCGGGTATCGGGTGAGCAGTTCTTC. This codes for CASSLQRVSGEQFF.

This clonotype was recorded many times. The genes are TRBV10-3 and TRBJ1-5; D remains unclear. CDR1 is ENHRY and CDR2 is SYGVKD in the germline V gene. The CDR3 covers 15 residues. V gave up 4 bases and J gave up 0 bases, with 10 bases separating them. The CDR3 DNA reads as TGTGCCATCAGTGCCAGCCAGAATAGCAATCAGCCCCAGCATTTT. It translates to CAISASQNSNQPQHF.

This clonotype was detected a few times. The chain uses TRBV29-1 and TRBJ2-5, with a weak D call TRBD2 (5 bases). CDR1 is SQVTM, CDR2 ANQGSEA, per germline. There are 13 residues in the CDR3. Between the trimmed V and J ends, which lost 4 bases and 4 bases, there was a span of 13 bases. The CDR3 DNA reads as TGCAGCGTTGTTCCCCCGGGAAGAGAGACCCAGTACTTC. Translating gives CSVVPPGRETQYF.

The J gene is TRBJ1-6, the V gene TRBV3-1; a possible D gene is TRBD1 (5 bases). V was pared by 4 bases and J by 6 bases, with 16 bases between. The CDR3 totals 16 residues. Germline V lookup: CDR1 LGHDT, CDR2 YNNKEL (reference sequence). The CDR3 protein is CASSRHRTGINSPLHF. The CDR3 bases are TGTGCCAGCAGCCGCCACAGGACCGGGATTAATTCACCCCTCCACTTT.

This clonotype was counted at least ten times. V is TRBV7-2 and J is TRBJ2-2; 11 nucleotides match TRBD1. CDR1 and CDR2 (germline): SGHTA, FQGNSA. V dropped 5 bases and J dropped 7; count of bases not matched to a gene: 12. CDR3 length: 17 residues. CDR3 bases: TGTGCCAGCAGCCTCCTACCTCCCGGGACAGGGGGCGGGGAGCTGTTTTTT. Protein sequence: CASSLLPPGTGGGELFF.

Many counts were recorded for this clonotype. The chain couples TRBV28 to TRBJ2-7; D not resolved. The CDR3 sequence is 12 residues long. Looked up from germline, CDR1 is MDHEN and CDR2 is SYDVKM. Between the trimmed V and J ends, which lost 2 bases and 8 bases, there was a span of 10 bases. The CDR3 spells CASSLRTPKQYF. DNA for the CDR3: TGTGCCAGCAGTTTAAGGACCCCTAAGCAGTACTTC.

In this sample, this clonotype turned up many times. The chain couples TRBV3-1 to TRBJ1-1; no clear D gene. The ends were cut back, 6 bases at V and 6 bases at J, with 17 bases in the middle. Germline-derived CDR1 and CDR2 are LGHDT and YNNKEL (reference sequence). The CDR3 spans 14 residues. CDR3 sequence reads: CASRPGSSVAEAFF. CDR3 coding DNA: TGTGCCAGCAGACCGGGGTCCTCAGTCGCTGAAGCTTTCTTT.

At least ten counts were recorded for this clonotype. The CDR3 here is CASSYRTETDTQYF. CDR3 nucleotides: TGTGCCAGCAGCTATAGGACAGAGACAGATACGCAGTATTTT. V gene TRBV7-2 combines with J gene TRBJ2-3, with D perhaps matching TRBD1 (6 bases). The V end was cut by 4 bases, the J end by 3 bases, with 11 bases between. This CDR3 contains 14 residues. Germline CDR1 SGHTA, CDR2 FQGNSA.

This chain links TRBV4-1 with TRBJ2-7, with 11 bases lining up with TRBD2. The CDR3 length is 16 residues. The ends lost 2 bases at V and 4 bases at J; junction bases unmatched: 7. The germline gives CDR1 MGHRA, CDR2 YSYEKL. DNA of the CDR3: TGCGCCAGCAGCCAATCCCTAGCGGGAGGACTATACGAGCAGTACTTC. Translated: CASSQSLAGGLYEQYF.

Points on this clonotype: The conserved phenylalanine or tryptophan normally closing the CDR3 is absent here, so this likely arose from a read error. This chain joins TRBV7-9 and TRBJ1-2; 7 bases match TRBD1. The V gene end was trimmed by 3 bases and the J gene end by 4 bases; junction bases not matched to a gene: 2. This CDR3 spans 13 amino acids. In germline, CDR1 is SEHNR, CDR2 FQNEAQ (reference sequence). In nucleotides, the CDR3 is TGTGCCAGCAGCTTCAGGGGGTTCTATGGCTACACCCTC. Its protein product is CASSFRGFYGYTL.

This clonotype was seen ten or more times. The chain couples TRBV5-1 to TRBJ1-5; D is possibly TRBD1 (5 bases). Germline-derived CDR1 and CDR2 are SGHRS and YFSETQ. V was shortened by 1 base and J by 5 bases, with 10 bases between the two germline ends. The CDR3 has 14 residues. CDR3 in amino acids: CASSLSGYDQPQHF. DNA for the CDR3: TGCGCCAGCAGCTTGTCAGGGTACGATCAGCCCCAGCATTTT.

This clonotype was recorded many times. J is TRBJ2-1 and V is TRBV20-1, with TRBD2 identical over 10 bases. The CDR3 sequence is 13 residues long. Germline values: CDR1 DFQATT, CDR2 SNEGSKA (reference sequence). V shed 6 bases and J 5 bases; nucleotides not matched to a gene: 4. Here the CDR3 DNA reads TGCAGTGCCGGACTAGCGGCCGACAATGAGCAGTTCTTC. Protein product: CSAGLAADNEQFF.

This clonotype was counted a few times. The V gene is TRBV29-1, the J gene TRBJ2-7; 7 bases align to TRBD1. The germline gives CDR1 SQVTM, CDR2 ANQGSEA. This CDR3 has 14 residues. V lost 3 bases, J lost 0 bases, and 5 bases stayed unmatched. Here the CDR3 reads CSVEPTGSSYEQYF. DNA of the CDR3: TGCAGCGTTGAGCCGACAGGGAGCTCCTACGAGCAGTACTTC.